Listed here are 16 T cell receptor beta chains from one sample, sequenced in a study of CXCR3-negative and CXCR3-positive naive CD8 T cells. Through 5' RACE with UMI labels, the TRB cDNA libraries were prepared. No DNA is given; TCRdb re-called the 5' RACE reads and lists each CDR3 protein once. The record lists more than 65,000 distinct CDR3 sequences, of which the ten most abundant hold approximately 1.5%. Sequencing was performed on naive CXCR3- CD8+ T cells from blood. Subset: CD45RO-CCR7+CD27+CD95- naive CD8+ T cells lacking CXCR3 (TNR3-). The receptor set was obtained from a human donor in good health. Some clones in this sample may be carry-over from other donors' samples.

This chain links TRBV7-9 with TRBJ1-2. This CDR3 has 15 residues. Germline-derived CDR1 and CDR2 are SEHNR and FQNEAQ (reference sequence). This CDR3 is CASSAVGRLNYGYTF.

This chain connects TRBV29-1 to TRBJ1-1. Germline V CDR1 and CDR2: SQVTM, ANQGSEA. The CDR3 is 16 amino acids. CDR3 sequence reads: CSVEGTRDKLNTEAFF.

The V gene is TRBV9, the J gene TRBJ2-1; no DNA is available, so the TRBD2 call from TCRdb remains unchecked. This CDR3 contains 19 residues. CDR1 is SGDLS and CDR2 is YYNGEE in the germline V gene. Here the CDR3 reads CASSGPGGPPGRSYNEQFF.

The chain is built from TRBV7-2 and TRBJ2-7. Germline CDR1 is SGHTA and CDR2 is FQGNSA. The CDR3 is 15 residues long. The CDR3 spells CASSFVGGTLYEQYF.

The V call is TRBV7-9, the J call TRBJ1-2. This CDR3 contains 14 residues. CDR1 is SEHNR and CDR2 is FQNEAQ in the germline V gene (reference sequence). This chain's CDR3 is CASCFTAETKGYTF.

The chain uses TRBV20-1 and TRBJ2-7; TCRdb names TRBD2, which stays unverified in the absence of DNA. The CDR3 totals 11 residues. Germline CDR1 reads DFQATT; CDR2 reads SNEGSKA (reference sequence). CDR3 residues: CSVAGLADAYF.

The gene calls are TRBV12-3 or TRBV12-4 and TRBJ2-5; checking the TCRdb D call of TRBD2 is not possible without DNA. This CDR3 spans 15 amino acids. CDR3 sequence reads: CASSLWGVPQETQYF.

The genes are TRBV28 and TRBJ1-6; TCRdb indicates TRBD1, and absent DNA this call remains unverified. The CDR3 has 15 amino acids. Germline V lookup: CDR1 MDHEN, CDR2 SYDVKM. The CDR3 here is CASSSDRVFNSPLHF.

The chain carries TRBV19 and TRBJ2-5. The germline V gene has CDR1 LNHDA and CDR2 SQIVND (reference sequence). The CDR3 covers 13 residues. The CDR3 loop reads CASSTENQETQYF.

The chain joins TRBV12-3 or TRBV12-4 to TRBJ2-7; the D call from TCRdb, TRBD2, cannot be confirmed without DNA. The CDR3 covers 15 residues. CDR3 amino acids: CASSITSENSYEQYF.

J is TRBJ1-2 and V is TRBV12-2. TRBV12-2 is deemed a pseudogene. The CDR3 length is 17 residues. This CDR3 reads CASRLRLGTAYNYGYTF.

The chain combines TRBV7-2 with TRBJ2-3. Germline CDR1 SGHTA, CDR2 FQGNSA. This CDR3 spans 13 amino acids. CDR3 sequence reads: CASSTEVGDTQYF.

The rearrangement joins TRBV10-3 to TRBJ1-2; the TCRdb call, TRBD1, lacks DNA for checking. CDR1 is ENHRY and CDR2 is SYGVKD in the germline V gene. This CDR3 has 16 residues. The CDR3 protein is CAISDPLAGALYGYTF.

The CDR3 sequence: CASSPQGGTQYF. The chain employs TRBV18 and TRBJ2-5. The V gene's germline CDR1 is KGHSH and CDR2 LQKENI. CDR3 length: 12 residues.

This chain links TRBV9 with TRBJ2-7; the D call from TCRdb, TRBD1, cannot be confirmed without DNA. The CDR3 runs 16 residues. Germline V gene data show CDR1 as SGDLS and CDR2 as YYNGEE. CDR3 loop: CASSVGGSTLPHEQYF. Together with reference TRBV9 and TRBJ2-7, the CDR3 gives the full variable domain: DSGVTQTPKHLITATGQRVTLRCSPRSGDLSVYWYQQSLDQGLQFLIQYYNGEERAKGNILERFSAQQFPDLHSELNLSSLELGDSALYFCASSVGGSTLPHEQYFGPGTRLTVT.

This chain links TRBV18 with TRBJ2-3; without DNA, the TCRdb call of TRBD2 cannot be checked. In germline, CDR1 is KGHSH, CDR2 LQKENI. The CDR3 extends over 18 amino acids. This chain's CDR3 is CASSPEVSSGGDTDTQYF.